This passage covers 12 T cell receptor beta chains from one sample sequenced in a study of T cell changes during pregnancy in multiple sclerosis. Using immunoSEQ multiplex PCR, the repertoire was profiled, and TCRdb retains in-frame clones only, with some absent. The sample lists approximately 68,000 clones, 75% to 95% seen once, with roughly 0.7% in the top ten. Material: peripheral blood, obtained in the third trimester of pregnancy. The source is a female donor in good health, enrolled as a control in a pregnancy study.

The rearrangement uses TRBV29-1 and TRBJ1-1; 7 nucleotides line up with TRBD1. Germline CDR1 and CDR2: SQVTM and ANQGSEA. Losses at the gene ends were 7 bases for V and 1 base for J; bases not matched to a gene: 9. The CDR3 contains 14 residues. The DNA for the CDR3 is TGCAGCGCCCCCCTGACAGGGCGGAACACTGAAGCTTTCTTT. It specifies CSAPLTGRNTEAFF.

The CDR3 reads CASSAPTGAVTEAFF. CDR3 DNA: TGTGCCAGCAGCGCCCCGACAGGTGCCGTCACTGAAGCTTTCTTT. The chain recombines TRBV7-2 with TRBJ1-1; possibly TRBD1 for D (6 bases). V lost 5 bases to trimming and J lost 4 bases, with 17 bases between them. Germline V gene data show CDR1 as SGHTA and CDR2 as FQGNSA. The CDR3 is 15 residues long.

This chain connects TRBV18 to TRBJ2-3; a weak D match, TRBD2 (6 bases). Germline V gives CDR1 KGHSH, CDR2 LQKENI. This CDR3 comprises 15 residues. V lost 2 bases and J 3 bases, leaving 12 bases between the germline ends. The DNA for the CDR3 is TGTGCCAGCTCACCAGTAAAGGGAGGTACAGATACGCAGTATTTT. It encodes CASSPVKGGTDTQYF.

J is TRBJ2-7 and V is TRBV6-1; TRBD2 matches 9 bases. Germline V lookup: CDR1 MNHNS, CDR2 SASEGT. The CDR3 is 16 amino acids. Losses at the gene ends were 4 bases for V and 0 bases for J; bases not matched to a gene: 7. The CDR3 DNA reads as TGTGCCAGCAGTGGGGTTAGGCGGGGGGGCTCCTACGAGCAGTACTTC. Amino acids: CASSGVRRGGSYEQYF.

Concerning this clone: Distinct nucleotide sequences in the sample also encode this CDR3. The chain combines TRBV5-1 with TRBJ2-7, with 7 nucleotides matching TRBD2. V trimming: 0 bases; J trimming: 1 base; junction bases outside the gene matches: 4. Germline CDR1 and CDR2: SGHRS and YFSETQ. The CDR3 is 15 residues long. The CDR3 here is CASSLGWGGSYEQYF. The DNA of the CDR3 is TGCGCCAGCAGCTTGGGGTGGGGGGGATCCTACGAGCAGTACTTC.

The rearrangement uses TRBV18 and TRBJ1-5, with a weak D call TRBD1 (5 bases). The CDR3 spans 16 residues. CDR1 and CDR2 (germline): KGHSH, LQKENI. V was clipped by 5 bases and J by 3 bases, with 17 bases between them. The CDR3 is CASSDFQGDLNQPQHF. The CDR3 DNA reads TGTGCCAGCTCAGACTTCCAGGGCGATCTCAATCAGCCCCAGCATTTT.

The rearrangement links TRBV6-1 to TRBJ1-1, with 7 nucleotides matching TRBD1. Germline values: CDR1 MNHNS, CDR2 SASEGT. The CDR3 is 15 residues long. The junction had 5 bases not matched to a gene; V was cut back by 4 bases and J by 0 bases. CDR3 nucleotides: TGTGCCAGCAGTGTTTTCGGACAGGTGAACACTGAAGCTTTCTTT. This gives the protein CASSVFGQVNTEAFF.

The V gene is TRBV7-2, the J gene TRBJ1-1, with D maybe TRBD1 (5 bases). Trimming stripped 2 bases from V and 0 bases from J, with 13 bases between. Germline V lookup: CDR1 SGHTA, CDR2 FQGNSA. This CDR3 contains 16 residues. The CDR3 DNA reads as TGTGCCAGCAGCTTATGGGAGGGACCGGTGAACACTGAAGCTTTCTTT. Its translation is CASSLWEGPVNTEAFF. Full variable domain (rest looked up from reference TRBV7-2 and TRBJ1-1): GAGVSQSPSNKVTEKGKDVELRCDPISGHTALYWYRQSLGQGLEFLIYFQGNSAPDKSGLPSDRFSAERTGGSVSTLTIQRTQQEDSAVYLCASSLWEGPVNTEAFFGQGTRLTVV.

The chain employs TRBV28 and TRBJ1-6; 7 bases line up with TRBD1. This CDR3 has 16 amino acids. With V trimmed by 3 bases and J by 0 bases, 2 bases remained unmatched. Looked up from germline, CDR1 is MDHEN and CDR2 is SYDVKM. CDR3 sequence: CASSLAGGSYNSPLHF. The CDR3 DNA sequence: TGTGCCAGCAGTTTGGCAGGGGGCTCCTATAATTCACCCCTCCACTTT.

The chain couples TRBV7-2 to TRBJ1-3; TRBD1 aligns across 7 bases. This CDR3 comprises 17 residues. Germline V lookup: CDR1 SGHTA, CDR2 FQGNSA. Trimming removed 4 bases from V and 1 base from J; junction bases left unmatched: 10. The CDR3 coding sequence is TGTGCCAGCAGCTCCCGGGCAGGGGGTAGGTCTGGAAACACCATATATTTT. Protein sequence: CASSSRAGGRSGNTIYF.

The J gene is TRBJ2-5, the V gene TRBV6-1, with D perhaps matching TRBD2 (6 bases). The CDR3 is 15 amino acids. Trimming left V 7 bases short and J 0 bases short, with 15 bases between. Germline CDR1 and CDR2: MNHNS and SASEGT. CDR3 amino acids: CASIPGLSYQETQYF. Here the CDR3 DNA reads TGTGCCAGCATTCCGGGACTCTCGTACCAAGAGACCCAGTACTTC.

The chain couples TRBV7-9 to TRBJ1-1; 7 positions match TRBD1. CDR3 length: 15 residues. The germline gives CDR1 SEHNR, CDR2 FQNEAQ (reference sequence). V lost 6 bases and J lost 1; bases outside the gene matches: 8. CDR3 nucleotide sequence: TGTGCCAGCAGACCACAAACAGGGGCGAACACTGAAGCTTTCTTT. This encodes CASRPQTGANTEAFF.